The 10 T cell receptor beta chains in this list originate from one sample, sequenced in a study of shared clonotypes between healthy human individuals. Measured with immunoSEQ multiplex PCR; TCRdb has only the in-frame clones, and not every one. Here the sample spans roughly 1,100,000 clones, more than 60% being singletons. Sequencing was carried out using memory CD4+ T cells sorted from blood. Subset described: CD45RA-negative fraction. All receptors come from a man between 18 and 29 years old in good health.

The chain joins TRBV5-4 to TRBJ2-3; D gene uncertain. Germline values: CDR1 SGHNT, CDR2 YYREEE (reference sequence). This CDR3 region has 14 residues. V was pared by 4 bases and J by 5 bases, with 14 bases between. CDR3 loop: CASSQDFGLDTQYF. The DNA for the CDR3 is TGTGCCAGCAGCCAAGATTTTGGGTTAGATACGCAGTATTTT.

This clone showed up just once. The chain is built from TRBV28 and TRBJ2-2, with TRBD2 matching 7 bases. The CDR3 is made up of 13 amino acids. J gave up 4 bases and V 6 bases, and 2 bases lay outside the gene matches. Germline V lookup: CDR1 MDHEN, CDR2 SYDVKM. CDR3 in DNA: TGTGCCAGCAGATGGGGGGGCACCGGGGAGCTGTTTTTT. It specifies CASRWGGTGELFF.

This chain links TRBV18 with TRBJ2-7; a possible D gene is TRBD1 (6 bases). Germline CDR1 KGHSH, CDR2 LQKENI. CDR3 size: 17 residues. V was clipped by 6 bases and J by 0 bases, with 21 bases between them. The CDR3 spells CASSPGVNRGGSYEQYF. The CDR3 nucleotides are TGTGCCAGCTCGCCAGGGGTGAATCGCGGCGGCTCCTACGAGCAGTACTTC.

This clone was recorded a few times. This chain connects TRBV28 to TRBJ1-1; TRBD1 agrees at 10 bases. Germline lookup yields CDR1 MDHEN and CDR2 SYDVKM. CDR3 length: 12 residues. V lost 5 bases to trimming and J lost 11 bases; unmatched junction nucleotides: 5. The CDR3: CASSDRGRGAFF. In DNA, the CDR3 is TGTGCCAGCAGTGACAGGGGGCGCGGGGCTTTCTTT.

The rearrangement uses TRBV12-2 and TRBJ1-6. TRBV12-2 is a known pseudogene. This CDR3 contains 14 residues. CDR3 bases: TGTGCAAGTCGCGGAGTGGAGTTTAATTCACCCCTCCACTTT. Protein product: CASRGVEFNSPLHF.

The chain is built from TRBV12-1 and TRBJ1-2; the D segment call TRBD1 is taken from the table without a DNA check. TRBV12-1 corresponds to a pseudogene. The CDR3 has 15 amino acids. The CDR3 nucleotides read TGTGCCAGCAGCTCAACCGGACAGGGGGCGCGAGGCTACACCTTC. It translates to CASSSTGQGARGYTF.

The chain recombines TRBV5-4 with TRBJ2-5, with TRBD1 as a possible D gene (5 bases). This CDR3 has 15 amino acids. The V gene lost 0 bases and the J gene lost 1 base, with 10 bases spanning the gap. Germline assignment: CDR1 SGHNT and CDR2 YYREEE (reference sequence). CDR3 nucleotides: TGTGCCAGCAGCTTGGAAGGGGCCTCCCAAGAGACCCAGTACTTC. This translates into CASSLEGASQETQYF.

The CDR3 spells CASGLVFPGELFF. Written as DNA, the CDR3 is TGTGCTAGTGGTTTGGTCTTTCCCGGGGAGCTGTTTTTT. The chain uses TRBV12-5 and TRBJ2-2; D uncertain. The CDR3 covers 13 residues. Trimming pared 0 bases from V and 6 bases from J, leaving 5 bases between. Germline V gene sequence: CDR1 LGHNT, CDR2 FRNRAP.

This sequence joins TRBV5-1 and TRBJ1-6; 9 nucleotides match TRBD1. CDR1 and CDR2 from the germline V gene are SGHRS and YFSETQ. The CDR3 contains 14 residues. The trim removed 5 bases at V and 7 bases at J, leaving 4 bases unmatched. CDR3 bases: TGCGCCAGCAGGTGGACAGGGGAGAATTCACCCCTCCACTTT. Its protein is CASRWTGENSPLHF.

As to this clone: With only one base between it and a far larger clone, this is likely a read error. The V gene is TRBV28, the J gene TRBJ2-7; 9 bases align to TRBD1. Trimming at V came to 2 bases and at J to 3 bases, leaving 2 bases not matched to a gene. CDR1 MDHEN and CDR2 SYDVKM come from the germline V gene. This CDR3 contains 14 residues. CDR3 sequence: CASSLPGQGYEQYF. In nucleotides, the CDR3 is TGTGCCAGCAGTTTACCGGGACAGGGCTACGAGCAGTACTTC.